This TCR beta chain was captured by sequencing in a study of blood T cell repertoires in COVID-19. Sequencing was performed with immunoSEQ multiplex PCR; in TCRdb, only in-frame clones are kept and a portion is missing. In the table there are about 210,000 clones, roughly 84% of which are singletons. The CDR3 contains 14 residues. Germline V gives CDR1 LNHDA, CDR2 SQIVND (reference sequence). Trimming took off 4 bases at V and 5 bases at J, with 14 bases between the two ends. The sample holds one count of this clone. The sequence came from a man over 45 with active or convalescent COVID-19. The V call is TRBV19, the J call TRBJ1-2, with D perhaps TRBD1 (6 bases). Sequencing input: peripheral blood. The CDR3 loop reads CASSSTGIGYGYTF. CDR3 DNA sequence: TGTGCCAGTAGTAGCACAGGGATTGGGTATGGCTACACCTTC.